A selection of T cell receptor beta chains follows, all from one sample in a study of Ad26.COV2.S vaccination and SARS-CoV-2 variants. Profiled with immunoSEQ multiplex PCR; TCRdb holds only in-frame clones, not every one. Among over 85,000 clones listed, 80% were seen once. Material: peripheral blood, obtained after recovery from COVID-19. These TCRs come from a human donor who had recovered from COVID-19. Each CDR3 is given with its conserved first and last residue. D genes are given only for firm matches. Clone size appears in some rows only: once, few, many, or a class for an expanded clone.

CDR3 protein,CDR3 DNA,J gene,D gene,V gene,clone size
CASSQPGPYEQYF,TGTGCCAGCAGCCAACCCGGTCCCTACGAGCAGTACTTC,TRBJ2-7,NA,TRBV28,NA
CASTLWGSGGEQYF,TGTGCCAGTACCCTATGGGGGTCAGGGGGCGAGCAGTACTTC,TRBJ2-7,TRBD1,TRBV19,NA
CASSPRTSGKDTQYF,TGCGCCAGCAGCCCGCGGACTAGCGGGAAAGATACGCAGTATTTT,TRBJ2-3,TRBD2,TRBV5-1,NA
CASSLGPPGARGNTIYF,TGCGCCAGCAGCTTGGGGCCCCCGGGGGCGAGGGGAAACACCATATATTTT,TRBJ1-3,NA,TRBV5-1,once
CASSVSLTDSDYGYTF,TGTGCCAGCAGTGTATCTCTAACAGATTCGGACTATGGCTACACCTTC,TRBJ1-2,NA,TRBV6-2/TRBV6-3,NA
CASSADPPGELFF,TGTGCCAGCAGTGCAGACCCACCCGGGGAGCTGTTTTTT,TRBJ2-2,NA,TRBV27,NA
CSVGRLAQFQETQYF,TGCAGCGTTGGGAGACTAGCGCAATTTCAAGAGACCCAGTACTTC,TRBJ2-5,TRBD2,TRBV29-1,NA
CASSLAGGEIGELFF,TGTGCCAGCAGCTTAGCTGGGGGGGAAATCGGGGAGCTGTTTTTT,TRBJ2-2,TRBD2,TRBV7-6,NA
CASGLTPGGKFGNTIYF,TGCGCCAGCGGTCTTACCCCCGGCGGGAAATTTGGAAACACCATATATTTT,TRBJ1-3,NA,TRBV4-1,NA
CASSPTHRQGAGEKLFF,TGTGCCAGCAGTCCCACCCACCGACAGGGGGCGGGCGAAAAACTGTTTTTT,TRBJ1-4,TRBD1,TRBV27,NA
CASSDLAQDTGELFF,TGCGCCAGCAGTGACCTAGCACAGGACACCGGGGAGCTGTTTTTT,TRBJ2-2,NA,TRBV10-1,NA
CASSRRVGDGYTF,TGTGCCAGCTCACGGAGGGTGGGTGATGGCTACACCTTC,TRBJ1-2,NA,TRBV18,NA
CARKQGRDTQYF,TGTGCCAGAAAGCAGGGGAGGGATACGCAGTATTTT,TRBJ2-3,NA,TRBV21-1,NA
CASSLQGLYGYTF,TGTGCCAGCAGTCTGCAGGGGTTATATGGCTACACCTTC,TRBJ1-2,NA,TRBV28,NA
CASSVDRNNEKLFF,TGTGCCAGCAGCGTAGACCGGAATAATGAAAAACTGTTTTTT,TRBJ1-4,NA,TRBV9,NA